Listed below are T cell receptor beta chains from one sample, sequenced in a study of T cell clones after liver transplantation. The table came from immunoSEQ multiplex PCR; TCRdb's copy has only in-frame clones and leaves some out. The table includes tens of thousands of clones, 65% to 75% detected once. The starting material was CD4+ T cells from blood, obtained before liver transplant. These receptor sequences come from a human donor who received a liver transplant. Both conserved end residues are part of each CDR3. The D gene is left open where the match is weak. Expanded clones get a size class; other rows say once, few or many, or leave the size out.

DNA: TGCGCCAGCAGTGTGGGCTCGACAGGGCTATATTCGGATACGCAGTATTTT; CDR3: CASSVGSTGLYSDTQYF; D: TRBD1; V: TRBV5-1; size: NA; J: TRBJ2-3
DNA: TGTGCCAGCAGCTCGGGACTAGCGAGATACGAGCAGTACTTC; CDR3: CASSSGLARYEQYF; D: TRBD2; V: TRBV5-4; size: NA; J: TRBJ2-7
DNA: TGTGCCAGCAGCTTTGGCGGACAGGGGAAGGGCGAGCAGTACTTC; CDR3: CASSFGGQGKGEQYF; D: TRBD1; V: TRBV7-8; size: NA; J: TRBJ2-7
DNA: TGTGCCTGGAGCATGGGACAGGGGAAAGAAAAACTGTTTTTT; CDR3: CAWSMGQGKEKLFF; D: TRBD1; V: TRBV30; size: NA; J: TRBJ1-4
DNA: TGTGCCAGCAGTCTCAGACAGGCCGGGGGCTACACCTTC; CDR3: CASSLRQAGGYTF; D: NA; V: TRBV27; size: NA; J: TRBJ1-2
DNA: TGCGCCAGCAGTCCGGGGGGGTACGAGCAGTACTTC; CDR3: CASSPGGYEQYF; D: TRBD2; V: TRBV10-2; size: NA; J: TRBJ2-7
DNA: TGTGCCAGCTCACCCCTGGAGGGACGAGCCTACGAGCAGTACTTC; CDR3: CASSPLEGRAYEQYF; D: NA; V: TRBV18; size: NA; J: TRBJ2-7
DNA: TGTGCCAGCAGTTTACAAGCGGGGGGCCAGTACAATGAGCAGTTCTTC; CDR3: CASSLQAGGQYNEQFF; D: TRBD2; V: TRBV28; size: NA; J: TRBJ2-1
DNA: TGTGCCAGCAGCTTAGATCGGGCTAGCGGGGGGCTGACTCATGAGCAGTTCTTC; CDR3: CASSLDRASGGLTHEQFF; D: TRBD2; V: TRBV11-2; size: few; J: TRBJ2-1
DNA: TGTGCCATCAGTGACCGAGGGAGCAATCAGCCCCAGCATTTT; CDR3: CAISDRGSNQPQHF; D: NA; V: TRBV10-3; size: NA; J: TRBJ1-5